This TCR beta chain derives from a study of CD8+CD57+ T cells in acquired aplastic anemia. Looking at the study overall: Sorting CD4+ and CD8+ cells gave DNA averaging 3.2 ug.

Template material for TCR beta VDJ and CDR3 profiling consisted of genomic DNA. TCRdb re-analysed the reads in MiXCR, keeping a single row per CDR3 protein. The data show around 210,000 distinct CDR3 sequences, with 65% seen just once and roughly 50% held by the top ten. In regard to this clonotype: Its antigen remains unidentified.

Study-wide points: Roughly 28 was the count of CD8+ CDR3 sequences that patients shared with controls.

The sequenced patients had an expansion of CD8+CD57+ cells seen by flow cytometry. With no exception, the patients had severe acquired aplastic anemia. When blood sampling took place, the patients had received no therapy. Input material: sorted CD4+, CD8+, or CD8+CD57+ T cells (not recorded which) from PBMCs. The clonotype originates from a human donor with aplastic anemia.

DNA for the CDR3: TGTGCCAGCAGCCCCGGGGAGACCCAGTACTTC. Translation: CASSPGETQYF. V is TRBV7-9 and J is TRBJ2-5; D unclear. V lost 5 bases to trimming and J lost 5 bases, with 6 bases between them. Germline V gives CDR1 SEHNR, CDR2 FQNEAQ (reference sequence). This CDR3 has 11 amino acids.